These T cell receptor beta chains were read from a single sample in a study of a mutant IDH1 vaccine in newly diagnosed glioma. This table comes from immunoSEQ multiplex PCR, and its TCRdb copy is limited to in-frame clones, with some not included. The top ten hold roughly 0.78% of the sample, which has around 80,000 clones, approximately 85% seen once. Antigen specificity for these receptors is unknown. Sequences were derived from PBMCs, sampled from a glioma patient whose treatment included an IDH1 peptide vaccine. The receptor source for this set is a woman between 45 and 65 years old with glioma. CDR3s include the opening cysteine and the closing phenylalanine or tryptophan. D genes are given only for firm matches. The size entry is marked missing in some rows and otherwise reads once, few, many or a size class.

V	J	size	D	DNA	CDR3
TRBV5-6	TRBJ2-5	.	TRBD2	TGTGCCAGCAGCTCCGGACTAGTAAGGGGACAAGAGACCCAGTACTTC	CASSSGLVRGQETQYF
TRBV27	TRBJ2-1	.	.	TGTGCCACCTACTTGGGGAGACCCTACAATGAGCAGTTCTTC	CATYLGRPYNEQFF
TRBV19	TRBJ2-3	.	TRBD1	TGTGCCAGTAGTTCCAGACAGGGGTCAGATACGCAGTATTTT	CASSSRQGSDTQYF
TRBV5-1	TRBJ2-3	once	TRBD2	TGCGCCAGCAGTCAAGGACTAGCTGAGAGCACAGATACGCAGTATTTT	CASSQGLAESTDTQYF
TRBV7-9	TRBJ2-7	.	TRBD2	TGTGCCAGCAGCCTCCGACTAGCGGACTCCTACGAGCAGTACTTC	CASSLRLADSYEQYF
TRBV27	TRBJ1-4	.	.	TGTGCCAGCAGTTTATCCCCGACTACAACTAATGAAAAACTGTTTTTT	CASSLSPTTTNEKLFF
TRBV6-1	TRBJ2-7	once	.	TGTGCCAGCAGTGAAGCAGGCGCCGAGCAGTACTTC	CASSEAGAEQYF
TRBV6-5	TRBJ1-1	.	.	TGTGCCAGCAGTTATCGGCAGAACACTGAAGCTTTCTTT	CASSYRQNTEAFF
TRBV7-8	TRBJ2-7	once	TRBD1	TGTGCCAGCAGCTTTGGGCAGGGGGCTTTCTACGAGCAGTACTTC	CASSFGQGAFYEQYF
TRBV10-3	TRBJ2-5	.	.	TGTGCCATCAGACAGGGCAATGAGGAGACCCAGTACTTC	CAIRQGNEETQYF
TRBV7-9	TRBJ1-1	.	TRBD1	TGTGCCAGCAGTTCACAGGGGGCTTCTAATGAAGCTTTCTTT	CASSSQGASNEAFF
TRBV10-3	TRBJ2-1	.	TRBD2	TGTGCCATCAGTGAGTCGAGCGGGAGGGCCTCTGAGCAGTTCTTC	CAISESSGRASEQFF
TRBV7-2	TRBJ2-1	.	TRBD2	TGTGCCAGCAGACCCGGACTAGCAAACAATGAGCAGTTCTTC	CASRPGLANNEQFF
TRBV6-6	TRBJ2-3	.	.	TGTGCCAGCAACAAAAAGTTTCCAGATACGCAGTATTTT	CASNKKFPDTQYF
TRBV28	TRBJ1-1	.	.	TGTGCCAGCAGTTTTGGGGGCGCCATGGCTTTCTTT	CASSFGGAMAFF
TRBV29-1	TRBJ2-3	.	TRBD2	TGCAGCGTTGGGCTAGCGGGACCAGATACGCAGTATTTT	CSVGLAGPDTQYF